This entry is about one T cell receptor beta chain. Its antigen is as yet unknown. Trimming took off 2 bases at V and 12 bases at J, with 13 bases between the two ends. Germline V lookup: CDR1 MNHEY, CDR2 SVGAGI. This CDR3 is 12 amino acids long. This entry is derived from a study of cytomegalovirus exposure and HLA in healthy donors. About the research overall: In terms of ancestry, the Caucasian-associated cluster contained roughly 81% of the approximately 380 genotyped donors. The study's findings and limits: Accurate prediction of HLA-A and HLA-B alleles (for most subjects) was reportedly achieved from TCR beta sequences. In a later analysis, across HLA loci, associated TCR counts were highest for DRB1, lowest for HLA-C.

Both 60 Vbeta primers and 13 Jbeta primers went into the PCR. Produced via immunoSEQ multiplex PCR; TCRdb's table is partial and in-frame only. The sample shows about 180,000 clones, 77% of them seen only once. The source of this sequence is a man between 18 and 35 years old in good health and CMV-seronegative. J is TRBJ1-2 and V is TRBV6-5; D not certain. The sequencing sample was made of PBMCs. The CDR3 DNA reads TGTGCCAGCAGTTACAGGGAGAATCGTCACACCTTC. Translated: CASSYRENRHTF.